The rows below give T cell receptor beta chains drawn from one sample of a study of early T cells in non-severe SARS-CoV-2 infection. MiXCR was run by TCRdb on the 5' RACE reads, yielding one entry per CDR3 protein. The table shows some 57,000 distinct CDR3 sequences, with about 10% occurring only once. The sequencing input was whole blood. The receptors come from an adult who was a healthcare worker with PCR-confirmed SARS-CoV-2 infection or an uninfected control (not recorded which). The CDR3 runs from the conserved cysteine through the conserved F or W. The D gene is left open where the match is weak. Only part of the rows carry a size: once, few, many, or a class if the clone is expanded.

d_call,j_call,clone_size,v_call,cdr3_aa,cdr3_nt
TRBD1,TRBJ2-7,few,TRBV20-1,CSAHRLGQGRGTEQYF,TGCAGTGCTCACCGACTAGGACAGGGAAGGGGAACCGAGCAGTACTTC
-,TRBJ1-1,few,TRBV4-1,CASGLYNTEAFF,TGCGCCAGCGGACTTTATAACACTGAAGCTTTCTTT
-,TRBJ2-7,many,TRBV6-2/TRBV6-3,CASSPRSEQYF,TGTGCCAGCAGTCCCCGTTCCGAGCAGTACTTC
TRBD2,TRBJ2-1,few,TRBV29-1,CSVDGEGLSEQFF,TGCAGCGTTGATGGGGAGGGGCTGAGTGAGCAGTTCTTC
TRBD2,TRBJ2-1,-,TRBV11-2,CASSLGRLAGNEQFF,TGTGCCAGCAGCTTAGGTCGGCTAGCGGGAAATGAGCAGTTCTTC
TRBD2,TRBJ2-5,many,TRBV5-8,CASSLGASGQETQYF,TGTGCCAGCAGCTTGGGGGCTAGCGGGCAGGAGACCCAGTACTTC
-,TRBJ2-7,many,TRBV21-1,CAAKVYGRISYEQYF,TGTGCCGCAAAAGTGTATGGCCGGATCTCCTACGAGCAGTACTTC
-,TRBJ2-7,many,TRBV10-3,CAISRDFLREQYF,TGTGCCATCAGTAGGGACTTCCTCCGCGAGCAGTACTTC
-,TRBJ2-1,many,TRBV5-5,CASSSWNSYNEQFF,TGTGCCAGCAGCTCTTGGAACTCCTACAATGAGCAGTTCTTC
-,TRBJ2-2,-,TRBV6-2/TRBV6-3,CASSWREAGELFF,TGTGCCAGCAGTTGGAGGGAGGCCGGGGAGCTGTTTTTT
TRBD2,TRBJ2-5,many,TRBV7-8,CASSFGLAGNQETQYF,TGTGCCAGCAGCTTTGGCCTAGCGGGAAACCAAGAGACCCAGTACTTC
TRBD2,TRBJ2-1,many,TRBV6-2/TRBV6-3,CASSRPGLAGGEQFF,TGTGCCAGCAGTAGACCGGGACTAGCGGGAGGAGAGCAGTTCTTC
-,TRBJ2-2,many,TRBV5-1,CASSLLGRNTGELFF,TGCGCCAGCAGCTTGCTAGGTAGAAACACCGGGGAGCTGTTTTTT